A single TCR beta chain is shown here with its context. The sample originates from a study of blood T cell repertoires in COVID-19. Study details: COVID-19 samples from acute and convalescent phases originated in the United States, Italy and Spain. The cDNA or gDNA used as material had been derived from T cells, B-cell-depleted T cells, or PBMCs.

Authors' processing steps: Amplified reference gene primers provided the basis for estimating nucleated cell counts. Profiled with immunoSEQ multiplex PCR; TCRdb holds only in-frame clones, not every one. That table furnishes V, J and clone size, whereas the DNA furnished D and trimming. The sample yields about 180,000 clones, roughly 84% seen once. The CDR3 sequence is 14 residues long. Trimming took 3 bases from V and 6 from J; bases not matched to a gene: 3. CDR1 is KGHSH, CDR2 LQKENI, per germline. The V call is TRBV18, the J call TRBJ2-4; 9 bases agree with TRBD2. Input material: peripheral blood. This sequence was found in a man in his fifties with active or convalescent COVID-19. This CDR3 reads CASSPGREGNIQYF. The CDR3 nucleotides read TGTGCCAGCTCACCTGGGCGGGAGGGAAACATTCAGTACTTC.